These T cell receptor beta chains were read from a single sample in a study of patients and donors after allogeneic stem cell transplantation. TCRdb analysed the RT-PCR reads with MiXCR anew, one entry per CDR3 protein. The sample lists 800,000 to 1,000,000 distinct CDR3 sequences, more than 15% occurring once. Input material: blood, either unsorted or a sorted T cell fraction (not recorded which). The receptors were sampled from a human donor who was either an allogeneic HSCT recipient or a stem cell or donor lymphocyte infusion donor (not recorded which). It is not recorded whose cells these are; they may come from a transplant donor. CDR3s include the opening cysteine and the closing phenylalanine or tryptophan. D genes are given only for firm matches. The listing skips clone size in some rows; elsewhere it reads once, few, many or a size class.

D gene	clone size	J gene	V gene	CDR3 protein	CDR3 DNA
-	-	TRBJ2-2	TRBV6-4	CASSDSRGTGELFF	TGTGCCAGCAGTGACTCTAGAGGTACCGGGGAGCTGTTTTTT
-	many	TRBJ2-5	TRBV12-3/TRBV12-4	CASSSGDGQETQYF	TGTGCCAGCAGTTCGGGGGACGGTCAAGAGACCCAGTACTTC
-	few	TRBJ1-4	TRBV10-3	CAIRQGANEKLFF	TGTGCCATCAGACAGGGAGCTAATGAAAAACTGTTTTTT
-	-	TRBJ1-1	TRBV3-1	CASSPVWGNTEAFF	TGTGCCAGCAGCCCAGTCTGGGGGAACACTGAAGCTTTCTTT
TRBD1	few	TRBJ1-1	TRBV5-1	CASSLPRQGLPEAFF	TGCGCCAGCAGCTTGCCCCGACAGGGTTTACCTGAAGCTTTCTTT
TRBD2	many	TRBJ2-5	TRBV29-1	CSVTSGMETQYF	TGCAGCGTTACTAGCGGTATGGAGACCCAGTACTTC
-	-	TRBJ1-1	TRBV7-2	CASSLFRGGTEAFF	TGTGCCAGCAGCCTCTTCAGGGGAGGCACTGAAGCTTTCTTT
TRBD1	-	TRBJ1-3	TRBV12-5	CASGLVGQGARGNTIYF	TGTGCTAGTGGTTTGGTTGGACAGGGGGCGCGCGGAAACACCATATATTTT
-	-	TRBJ2-7	TRBV19	CASSPGRHYEQYF	TGTGCCAGTAGTCCCGGACGGCACTACGAGCAGTACTTC
-	-	TRBJ2-7	TRBV7-8	CASSLIASVSEQYF	TGTGCCAGCAGCTTAATAGCATCAGTGTCCGAGCAGTACTTC
-	many	TRBJ2-1	TRBV12-3/TRBV12-4	CASSKSRGEQFF	TGTGCCAGCAGTAAATCAAGGGGTGAGCAGTTCTTC
-	few	TRBJ1-2	TRBV5-1	CASSLRTENGYTF	TGCGCCAGCAGCCTACGGACGGAGAACGGCTACACCTTC
-	few	TRBJ2-1	TRBV9	CASSATGVSYNEQFF	TGTGCCAGCAGCGCCACGGGGGTCTCCTACAATGAGCAGTTCTTC
TRBD1	-	TRBJ2-7	TRBV28	CASSFRGTVTYEQYF	TGTGCCAGCAGTTTTAGGGGGACAGTCACCTACGAGCAGTACTTC
TRBD2	few	TRBJ2-1	TRBV12-3/TRBV12-4	CASSLFQRGDYF	TGTGCCAGCAGTTTATTTCAGCGGGGGGACTACTTC